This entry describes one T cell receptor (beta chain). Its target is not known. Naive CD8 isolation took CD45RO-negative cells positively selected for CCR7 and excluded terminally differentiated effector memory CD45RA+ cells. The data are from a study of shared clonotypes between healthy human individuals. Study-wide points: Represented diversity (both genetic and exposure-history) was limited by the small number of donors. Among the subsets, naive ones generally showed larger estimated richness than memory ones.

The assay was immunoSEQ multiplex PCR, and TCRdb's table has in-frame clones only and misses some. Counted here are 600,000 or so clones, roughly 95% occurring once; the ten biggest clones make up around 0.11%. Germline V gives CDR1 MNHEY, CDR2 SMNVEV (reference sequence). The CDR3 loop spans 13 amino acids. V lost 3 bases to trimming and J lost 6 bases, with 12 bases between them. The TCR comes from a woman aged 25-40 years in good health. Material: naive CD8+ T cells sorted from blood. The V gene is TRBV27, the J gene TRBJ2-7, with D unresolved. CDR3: CASSFFSGGEQYF. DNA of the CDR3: TGTGCCAGCAGTTTCTTTTCGGGTGGCGAGCAGTACTTC.